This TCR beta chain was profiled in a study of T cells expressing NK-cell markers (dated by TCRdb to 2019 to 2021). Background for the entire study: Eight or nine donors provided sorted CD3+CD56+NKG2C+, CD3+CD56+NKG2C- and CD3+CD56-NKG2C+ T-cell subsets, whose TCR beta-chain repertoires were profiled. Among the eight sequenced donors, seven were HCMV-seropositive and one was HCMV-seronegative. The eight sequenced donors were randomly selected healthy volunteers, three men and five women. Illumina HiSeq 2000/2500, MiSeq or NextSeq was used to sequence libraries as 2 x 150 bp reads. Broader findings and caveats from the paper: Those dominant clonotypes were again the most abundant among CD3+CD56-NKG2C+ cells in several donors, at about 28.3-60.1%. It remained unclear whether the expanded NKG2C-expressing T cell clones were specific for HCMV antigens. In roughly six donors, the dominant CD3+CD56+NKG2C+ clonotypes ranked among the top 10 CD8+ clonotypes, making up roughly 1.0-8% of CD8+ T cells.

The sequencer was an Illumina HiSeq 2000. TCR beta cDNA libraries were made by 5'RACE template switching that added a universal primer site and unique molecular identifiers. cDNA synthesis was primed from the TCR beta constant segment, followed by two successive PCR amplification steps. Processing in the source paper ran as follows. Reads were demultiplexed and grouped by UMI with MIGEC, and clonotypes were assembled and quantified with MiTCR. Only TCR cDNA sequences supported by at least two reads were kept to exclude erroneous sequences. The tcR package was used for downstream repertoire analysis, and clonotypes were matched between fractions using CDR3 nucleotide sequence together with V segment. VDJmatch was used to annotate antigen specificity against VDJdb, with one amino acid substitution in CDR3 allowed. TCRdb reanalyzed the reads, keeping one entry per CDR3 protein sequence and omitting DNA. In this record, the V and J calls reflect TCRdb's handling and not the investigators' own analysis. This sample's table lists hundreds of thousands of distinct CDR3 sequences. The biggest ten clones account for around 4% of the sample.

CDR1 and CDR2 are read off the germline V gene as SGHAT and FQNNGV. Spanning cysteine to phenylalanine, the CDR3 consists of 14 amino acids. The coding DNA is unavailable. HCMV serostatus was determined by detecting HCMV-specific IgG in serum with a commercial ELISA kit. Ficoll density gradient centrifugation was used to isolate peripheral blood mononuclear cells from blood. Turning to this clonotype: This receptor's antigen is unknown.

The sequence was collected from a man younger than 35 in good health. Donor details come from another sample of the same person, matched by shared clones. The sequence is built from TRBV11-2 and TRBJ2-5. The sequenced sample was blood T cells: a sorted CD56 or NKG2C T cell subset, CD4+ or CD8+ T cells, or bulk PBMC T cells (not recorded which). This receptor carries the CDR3 CASSFEWGQETQYF.